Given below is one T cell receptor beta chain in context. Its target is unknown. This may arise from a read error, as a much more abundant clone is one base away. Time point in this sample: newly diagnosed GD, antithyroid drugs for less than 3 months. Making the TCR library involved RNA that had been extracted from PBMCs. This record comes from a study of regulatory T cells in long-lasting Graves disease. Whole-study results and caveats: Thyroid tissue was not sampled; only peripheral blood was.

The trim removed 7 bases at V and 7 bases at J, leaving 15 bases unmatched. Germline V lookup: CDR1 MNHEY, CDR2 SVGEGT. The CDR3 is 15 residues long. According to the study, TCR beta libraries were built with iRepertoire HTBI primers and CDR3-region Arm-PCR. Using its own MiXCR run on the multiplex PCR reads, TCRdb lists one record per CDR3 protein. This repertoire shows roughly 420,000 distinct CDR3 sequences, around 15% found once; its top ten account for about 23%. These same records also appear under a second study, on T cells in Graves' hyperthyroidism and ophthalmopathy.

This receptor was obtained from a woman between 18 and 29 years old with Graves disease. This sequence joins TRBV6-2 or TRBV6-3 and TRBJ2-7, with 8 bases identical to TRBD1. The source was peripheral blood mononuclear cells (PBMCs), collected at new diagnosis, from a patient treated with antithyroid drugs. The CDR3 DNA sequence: TGTGCCAGCAATCCGACAGGGGCCTGGAACAATGAGCAGTACTTC. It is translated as CASNPTGAWNNEQYF.